This T cell receptor (beta chain) emerged from a study of CD8+ T cells in alopecia areata. Reverse transcribed after extraction, RNA yielded cDNA as the sequencing template. Sequencing used immunoSEQ multiplex PCR; TCRdb keeps in-frame clones, though not all of them. The table includes roughly 3,600 clones, roughly 70% detected once. Comments on this clone: Its specificity is unknown.

Germline CDR1 reads SNHLY; CDR2 reads FYNNEI. The V segment lost 6 bases and the J segment 7 bases; nucleotides outside the gene matches: 10. CDR3 length equals 16 residues. Whole-study findings and limits: Especially in alopecia totalis/universalis, lesional scalp showed greater clonality than normal scalp did.

Sequences were obtained from skin. The clonotype was recovered from a human donor in good health. V is TRBV2 and J is TRBJ1-5; 12 positions agree with TRBD1. In DNA form, the CDR3 reads TGTGCCAGCAGGACCGGGACAGGGGGCGGCGAACAGCCCCAGCATTTT. It is translated as CASRTGTGGGEQPQHF.